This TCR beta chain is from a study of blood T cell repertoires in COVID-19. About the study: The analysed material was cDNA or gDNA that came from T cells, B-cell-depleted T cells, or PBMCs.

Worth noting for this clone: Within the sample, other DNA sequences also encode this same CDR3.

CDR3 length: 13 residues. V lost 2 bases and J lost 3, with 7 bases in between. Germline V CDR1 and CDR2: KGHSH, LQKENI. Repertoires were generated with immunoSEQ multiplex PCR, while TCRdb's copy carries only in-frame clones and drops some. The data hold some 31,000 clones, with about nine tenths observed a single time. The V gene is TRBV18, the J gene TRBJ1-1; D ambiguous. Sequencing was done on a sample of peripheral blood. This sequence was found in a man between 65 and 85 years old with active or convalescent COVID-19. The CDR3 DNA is TGTGCCAGCTCACCAGGCCAGGACACTGAAGCTTTCTTT. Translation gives CASSPGQDTEAFF. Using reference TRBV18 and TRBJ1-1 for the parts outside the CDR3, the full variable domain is NAGVMQNPRHLVRRRGQEARLRCSPMKGHSHVYWYRQLPEEGLKFMVYLQKENIIDESGMPKERFSAEFPKEGPSILRIQQVVRGDSAAYFCASSPGQDTEAFFGQGTRLTVV.